This T cell receptor beta chain came from a study of blood T cell repertoires in COVID-19. Study as a whole: COVID-19 samples, acute and convalescent, were from the United States, Italy and Spain.

Participants came from some 23 US areas, aged about 18 to 100 years. Clinical history reported by participants formed the basis on which cohorts were assigned. Original methodology: Nucleated cell counts were estimated from reference gene primer amplification. Sequencing was performed with immunoSEQ multiplex PCR; in TCRdb, only in-frame clones are kept and a portion is missing. The V and J calls and clone size were taken over from that table, and D and trimming were inferred from the DNA. The sample lists around 170,000 clones, around 80% occurring once. V gave up 0 bases and J gave up 1 base, with 13 bases separating them. CDR1 and CDR2 from the germline V gene are MNHEY and SVGAGI. This CDR3 contains 16 residues.

This chain joins TRBV6-5 and TRBJ2-7; maybe TRBD1 (7 bases). The TCR comes from a man in his fifties who had recovered from COVID-19. The sample comprised PBMCs or T cells enriched from blood (not recorded which). DNA for the CDR3: TGTGCCAGCAGTTACTCGATGCAGGGGGGATCCTACGAGCAGTACTTC. Encoded protein: CASSYSMQGGSYEQYF.